This T cell receptor beta chain was profiled in a study of blood T cells in healthy people across ages. J lost 8 bases, V lost 4 bases, and 9 bases had no gene match. The CDR3 is made up of 16 amino acids. A second about 7 to 11 cycle PCR used barcoded and J-beta primers. One entry per CDR3 protein results from TCRdb running MiXCR on the 5' RACE reads. The sample yields approximately 1,100,000 distinct CDR3 sequences, over 35% seen once. This chain connects TRBV12-3 or TRBV12-4 to TRBJ2-1; 12 positions agree with TRBD2. Input material: blood. This TCR was recovered from a woman in her sixties or seventies in good health. The DNA for the CDR3 is TGTGCCAGCAGTTCAACGACTAGCGGGAGAATGGATGAGCAGTTCTTC. Translation gives CASSSTTSGRMDEQFF.